This T cell receptor (beta chain) originates from a study of shared clonotypes between healthy human individuals. Across the study: The donor group consisted of a couple of women and a few men, aged 18 to 49.

Assay: immunoSEQ multiplex PCR; the TCRdb copy retains only in-frame clones and omits some. The repertoire holds hundreds of thousands of clones, with around 81% as singletons. The CDR3 consists of 12 residues. From germline, CDR1 is MDHEN and CDR2 SYDVKM. The germline V and J ends were trimmed by 7 bases and 11 bases, with 15 bases remaining between them. This clone has a handful of counts. Sequencing was done on a sample of PBMCs. The origin of this receptor is a woman aged 40 to 50 in good health. Some clones in this sample may be carry-over from other donors' samples. V gene TRBV28 combines with J gene TRBJ1-5; maybe TRBD1 (5 bases). Written as DNA, the CDR3 is TGTGCCAGCAACCACGACAGTTTCACCCAGCATTTT. This translates into CASNHDSFTQHF.